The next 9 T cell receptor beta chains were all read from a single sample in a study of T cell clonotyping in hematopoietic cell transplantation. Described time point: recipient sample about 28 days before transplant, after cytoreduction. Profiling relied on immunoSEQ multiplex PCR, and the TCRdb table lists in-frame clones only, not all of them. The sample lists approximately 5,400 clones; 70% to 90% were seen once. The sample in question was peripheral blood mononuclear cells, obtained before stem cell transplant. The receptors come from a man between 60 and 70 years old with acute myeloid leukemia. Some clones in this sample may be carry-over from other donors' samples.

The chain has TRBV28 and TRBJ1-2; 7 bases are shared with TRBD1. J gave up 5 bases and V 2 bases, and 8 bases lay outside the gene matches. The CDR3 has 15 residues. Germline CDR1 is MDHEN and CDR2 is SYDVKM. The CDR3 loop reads CASSLPSGGVYGYTF. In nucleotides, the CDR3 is TGTGCCAGCAGTTTACCTTCAGGGGGTGTTTATGGCTACACCTTC.

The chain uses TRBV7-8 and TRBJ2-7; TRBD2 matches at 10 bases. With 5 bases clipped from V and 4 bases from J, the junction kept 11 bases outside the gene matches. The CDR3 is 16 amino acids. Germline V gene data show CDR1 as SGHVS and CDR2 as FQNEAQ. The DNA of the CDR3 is TGTGCCAGCAGCCCACAGGCCCGTAGCGGGAGGTACGAGCAGTACTTC. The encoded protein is CASSPQARSGRYEQYF.

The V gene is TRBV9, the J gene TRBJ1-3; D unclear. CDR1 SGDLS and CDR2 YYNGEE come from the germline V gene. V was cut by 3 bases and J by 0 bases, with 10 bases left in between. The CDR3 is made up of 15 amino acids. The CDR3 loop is CASSERANSGNTIYF. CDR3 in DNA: TGTGCCAGCAGCGAGAGGGCCAACTCTGGAAACACCATATATTTT.

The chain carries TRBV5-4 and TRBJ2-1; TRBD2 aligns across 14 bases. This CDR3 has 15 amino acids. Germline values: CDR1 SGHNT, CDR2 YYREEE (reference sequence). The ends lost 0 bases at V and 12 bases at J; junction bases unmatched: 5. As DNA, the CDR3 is TGTGCCAGCAGCTTGGATGGACTAGCGGGGGGAGGGCAGTTCTTC. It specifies CASSLDGLAGGGQFF.

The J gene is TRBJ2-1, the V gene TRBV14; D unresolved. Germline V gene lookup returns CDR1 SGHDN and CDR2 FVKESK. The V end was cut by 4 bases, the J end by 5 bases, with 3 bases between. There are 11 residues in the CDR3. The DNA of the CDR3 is TGTGCCAGCAGCCGCCACAATGAGCAGTTCTTC. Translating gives CASSRHNEQFF.

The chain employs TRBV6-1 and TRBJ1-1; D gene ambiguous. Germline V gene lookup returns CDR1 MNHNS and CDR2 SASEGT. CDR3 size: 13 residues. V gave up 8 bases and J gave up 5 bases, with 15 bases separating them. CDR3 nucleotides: TGTGCCAGCGGGTACGAGGGATGGACTGAAGCTTTCTTT. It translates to CASGYEGWTEAFF.

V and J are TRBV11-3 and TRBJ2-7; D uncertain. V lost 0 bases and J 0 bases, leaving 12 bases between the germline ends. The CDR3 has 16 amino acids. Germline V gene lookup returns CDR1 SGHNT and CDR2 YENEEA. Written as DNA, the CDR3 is TGTGCCAGCAGCTTAGATAGTCAGCTACTCTCCTACGAGCAGTACTTC. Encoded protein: CASSLDSQLLSYEQYF.

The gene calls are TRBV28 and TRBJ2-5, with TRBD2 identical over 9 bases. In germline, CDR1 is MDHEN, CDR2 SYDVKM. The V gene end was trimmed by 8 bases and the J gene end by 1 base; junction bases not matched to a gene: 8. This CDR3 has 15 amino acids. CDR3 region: CASERAGGGQETQYF. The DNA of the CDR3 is TGTGCCAGCGAACGGGCGGGAGGGGGCCAAGAGACCCAGTACTTC.

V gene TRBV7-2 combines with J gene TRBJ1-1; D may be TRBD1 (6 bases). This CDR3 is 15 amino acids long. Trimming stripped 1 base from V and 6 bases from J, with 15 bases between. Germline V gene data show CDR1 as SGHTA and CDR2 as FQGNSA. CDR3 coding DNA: TGTGCCAGCAGCTTAGAGGTCGGGGGCGAGGCTGAAGCTTTCTTT. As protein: CASSLEVGGEAEAFF.